These T cell receptor beta chains were read from a single sample in a study of response to subunit inactivated influenza vaccine. A single record per CDR3 protein comes from TCRdb applying MiXCR to the RT-PCR reads. The sample consists of 750,000 to 850,000 distinct CDR3 sequences, about 18% of them appearing once. Sample: PBMCs from blood, taken 5 to 6 days after vaccination. The receptors come from a man aged 45-65 years who received an inactivated influenza vaccine. Both conserved end residues are part of each CDR3. Each record gives: D gene, clone size, J gene, V gene, CDR3 protein, CDR3 DNA. The D gene is left open where the match is weak. Rows give clone size only sometimes, using once, few, many, or a class for an expanded clone.

TRBD1 few TRBJ1-5 TRBV6-1 CASDRVSNQPQHF TGTGCCAGCGACAGGGTTAGCAATCAGCCCCAGCATTTT
NA NA TRBJ2-3 TRBV7-8 CASTLDGAVTDTQYF TGTGCCAGCACCCTGGATGGAGCGGTCACAGATACGCAGTATTTT
NA few TRBJ1-1 TRBV29-1 CSVEIKEKEAFF TGCAGCGTTGAGATAAAAGAGAAGGAAGCTTTCTTT
TRBD2 many TRBJ2-3 TRBV20-1 CSARVPLGTKFPDTQYF TGCAGTGCTAGAGTCCCCCTTGGGACTAAGTTCCCAGATACGCAGTATTTT
NA NA TRBJ1-1 TRBV11-1 CASSLEGLSLHLNTEAFF TGTGCCAGCAGCTTAGAGGGACTCTCACTCCATCTGAACACTGAAGCTTTCTTT
TRBD2 NA TRBJ2-1 TRBV29-1 CSVVLSQSGSSYNEQFF TGCAGCGTTGTACTGTCTCAGAGCGGGAGCTCCTACAATGAGCAGTTCTTC
NA few TRBJ1-6 TRBV6-5 CASSSQGMYSPLHF TGTGCCAGCAGTTCGCAGGGGATGTATTCACCCCTCCACTTT
NA few TRBJ2-5 TRBV21-1 CASSKTRSREYQETQYF TGTGCCAGCAGCAAAACTAGGAGTAGGGAGTACCAAGAGACCCAGTACTTC
NA few TRBJ2-1 TRBV20-1 CSARAQNSYNEQFF TGCAGTGCTAGAGCACAAAACTCCTACAATGAGCAGTTCTTC
NA NA TRBJ1-1 TRBV29-1 CSALPGHRSTEAFF TGCAGCGCCCTCCCGGGACACAGAAGCACTGAAGCTTTCTTT
NA NA TRBJ2-2 TRBV4-2 CASSQEARNTGELFF TGTGCCAGCAGCCAAGAGGCCAGGAACACCGGGGAGCTGTTTTTT
NA few TRBJ2-3 TRBV20-1 CSARDVTGRSPDTQYF TGCAGTGCTAGAGATGTTACAGGGAGATCCCCAGATACGCAGTATTTT
NA NA TRBJ1-6 TRBV10-2 CASRRGLDSPLHF TGCGCCAGCAGGAGGGGGTTGGATTCACCCCTCCACTTT
NA NA TRBJ2-2 TRBV2 CASRNRDTGELFF TGTGCCAGCCGTAACAGGGATACCGGGGAGCTGTTTTTT
NA NA TRBJ2-2 TRBV4-2 CASSPGTSGTGELFF TGTGCCAGCAGCCCCGGGACATCGGGCACCGGGGAGCTGTTTTTT
NA NA TRBJ1-3 TRBV18 CASSEGTSGNTIYF TGTGCCAGCTCAGAAGGGACATCTGGAAACACCATATATTTT
TRBD1 NA TRBJ2-7 TRBV29-1 CSAAGQGRPYEQYF TGCAGCGCCGCGGGACAGGGGCGTCCCTACGAGCAGTACTTC
TRBD2 many TRBJ2-4 TRBV20-1 CSARGGGSKNIQYF TGCAGTGCTAGAGGCGGGGGGTCAAAAAACATTCAGTACTTC
NA few TRBJ2-7 TRBV7-2 CASSLAEGAFEQYF TGTGCCAGCAGCTTAGCGGAGGGGGCTTTCGAGCAGTACTTC
NA few TRBJ2-3 TRBV4-3 CASSQDEQAGTDTQYF TGCGCCAGCAGCCAAGATGAGCAGGCCGGCACAGATACGCAGTATTTT
NA few TRBJ1-2 TRBV6-1 CASSPRGANYGYTF TGTGCCAGCAGTCCTCGGGGCGCTAACTATGGCTACACCTTC
TRBD1 few TRBJ2-7 TRBV12-3/TRBV12-4 CASSLIPTGAYEQYF TGTGCCAGCAGTTTGATCCCAACAGGGGCATACGAGCAGTACTTC
NA many TRBJ2-1 TRBV6-2/TRBV6-3 CASSYPPREVQNEQFF TGTGCCAGCAGTTACCCCCCGAGAGAGGTCCAAAATGAGCAGTTCTTC
NA NA TRBJ2-7 TRBV6-1 CASSEQPSYEQYF TGTGCCAGCAGTGAACAGCCCTCCTACGAGCAGTACTTC
TRBD1 few TRBJ2-1 TRBV10-3 CAISIGQVNEQFF TGTGCCATCAGTATCGGACAGGTTAATGAGCAGTTCTTC
TRBD1 few TRBJ1-1 TRBV10-3 CAISGQGLNTEAFF TGTGCCATCAGTGGACAGGGGCTGAACACTGAAGCTTTCTTT
NA few TRBJ1-5 TRBV2 CASSAQTGHQPQHF TGTGCCAGCAGTGCTCAAACAGGTCATCAGCCCCAGCATTTT
TRBD2 NA TRBJ2-3 TRBV20-1 CSALRSSGRTDTQYF TGCAGTGCTCTCAGATCTAGCGGAAGAACAGATACGCAGTATTTT
NA many TRBJ1-1 TRBV4-2 CASSPGITEAFF TGTGCCAGCAGCCCGGGGATCACTGAAGCTTTCTTT
TRBD2 NA TRBJ2-3 TRBV20-1 CSATRRLAESTDTQYF TGCAGTGCCACCCGTCGACTAGCGGAGAGCACAGATACGCAGTATTTT
NA few TRBJ2-7 TRBV30 CAWSVTGTPYEQYF TGTGCCTGGAGTGTAACGGGTACCCCCTACGAGCAGTACTTC